What follows are 11 T cell receptor beta chains derived from one specimen sequenced in a study of shared clonotypes between healthy human individuals. The table came from immunoSEQ multiplex PCR; TCRdb's copy has only in-frame clones and leaves some out. The data hold 2 million to 2.5 million clones, with 85% to 95% observed a single time. The sample was naive CD4+ T cells sorted from blood. Subset specified: CD45RA+ positively selected. The receptors come from a young man in good health.

The DNA of the CDR3 is TGCGCCAGCACCACAGGGGCGCGGGTTTATTCACCCCTCCACTTT. Residues: CASTTGARVYSPLHF. The J gene is TRBJ1-6, the V gene TRBV23-1; TRBD1 aligns across 7 bases. TRBV23-1 is flagged as an ORF with uncertain function. The CDR3 is 15 residues long. Trimming at V came to 7 bases and at J to 8 bases, leaving 11 bases not matched to a gene.

V gene TRBV6-4 combines with J gene TRBJ1-2; 8 nucleotides match TRBD1. After removal of 2 bases from V and 5 bases from J, the junction contained 16 bases not matched to a gene. Germline loops: CDR1 MRHNA, CDR2 SNTAGT. This CDR3 has 18 amino acids. DNA for the CDR3: TGTGCCAGCAGTGACCTTAAGGACAGGGCCCACCATACTTATGGCTACACCTTC. Translating it yields CASSDLKDRAHHTYGYTF.

The V and J genes are TRBV7-9 and TRBJ2-5; TRBD1 aligns across 9 bases. The V and J ends lost 7 bases and 4 bases, in that order; junction bases with no gene match: 7. Germline V CDR1 and CDR2: SEHNR, FQNEAQ (reference sequence). This CDR3 has 14 amino acids. This CDR3 reads CASISRDRAETQYF. CDR3 in DNA: TGTGCCAGCATTTCCCGGGACAGGGCAGAGACCCAGTACTTC.

This clone was detected only once. V gene TRBV5-4 combines with J gene TRBJ1-4; no clear D gene. CDR3 size: 12 residues. V lost 4 bases to trimming and J lost 4 bases, with 5 bases between them. Per germline, CDR1 SGHNT and CDR2 YYREEE (reference sequence). DNA of the CDR3: TGTGCCAGCAGCGAGAATAATGAAAAACTGTTTTTT. This sequence encodes CASSENNEKLFF.

CDR3 amino acids: CASRPFQGTDTQYF. DNA for the CDR3: TGCGCCAGCAGGCCCTTTCAGGGTACAGATACGCAGTATTTT. The V and J genes are TRBV5-1 and TRBJ2-3, with D perhaps TRBD1 (5 bases). Germline CDR1 is SGHRS and CDR2 is YFSETQ. CDR3 size: 14 residues. Trimming removed 5 bases from V and 3 bases from J, with 13 bases in between.

The V and J genes are TRBV7-2 and TRBJ2-5; either TRBD1 or TRBD2 may supply D (5 bases each). V lost 5 bases and J lost 4, with 14 bases in between. This CDR3 region has 14 residues. Germline lookup yields CDR1 SGHTA and CDR2 FQGNSA. The CDR3 bases are TGTGCCAGCAGCCCACGTCCCGGGACAGAGACCCAGTACTTC. The encoded protein is CASSPRPGTETQYF.

The chain uses TRBV28 and TRBJ1-6; the D gene is possibly TRBD1 (5 bases). This CDR3 is 18 amino acids long. V lost 3 bases, J lost 0 bases, and 15 bases lay in between. The germline CDR1 and CDR2 sequences are MDHEN and SYDVKM. The CDR3 reads CASSFGAVPRSYNSPLHF. For the CDR3, the DNA is TGTGCCAGCAGTTTTGGGGCAGTCCCACGCTCCTATAATTCACCCCTCCACTTT.

The gene calls are TRBV4-1 and TRBJ1-1; D remains ambiguous. Trimming pared 2 bases from V and 1 base from J, leaving 8 bases between. CDR3 size: 14 residues. The germline V gene encodes CDR1 MGHRA and CDR2 YSYEKL. The CDR3 region is CASSQWQPNTEAFF. The CDR3 bases are TGCGCCAGCAGCCAATGGCAGCCGAACACTGAAGCTTTCTTT.

This rearrangement joins TRBV5-1 to TRBJ2-6; 8 bases match TRBD2. CDR1 is SGHRS, CDR2 YFSETQ, per germline. CDR3 size: 18 residues. V was pared by 0 bases and J by 0 bases, with 5 bases of the junction left unmatched. The CDR3 loop reads CASSLEQSGSSGANVLTF. The CDR3 nucleotides read TGCGCCAGCAGCTTGGAGCAAAGCGGGAGCTCTGGGGCCAACGTCCTGACTTTC.

The chain employs TRBV28 and TRBJ1-6, with D hard to call. Germline V lookup: CDR1 MDHEN, CDR2 SYDVKM. V lost 4 bases and J 9 bases, leaving 16 bases between the germline ends. The CDR3 has 15 residues. The CDR3 DNA reads TGTGCCAGCAGTTCAGAGGGAAGGACCCGTTCACCCCTCCACTTT. It codes for CASSSEGRTRSPLHF. Full variable domain (outside the CDR3, taken from reference TRBV28 and TRBJ1-6): DVKVTQSSRYLVKRTGEKVFLECVQDMDHENMFWYRQDPGLGLRLIYFSYDVKMKEKGDIPEGYSVSREKKERFSLILESASTNQTSMYLCASSSEGRTRSPLHFGNGTRLTVT.

The chain couples TRBV21-1 to TRBJ2-2; TRBD1 is the table's D call, not checked against the DNA. TRBV21-1 is a pseudogene segment. This CDR3 is 15 amino acids long. The CDR3 DNA sequence: TGTGCCAGCAGCTCCCAAACCTCAGTGGCCGGGGAGCTGTTTTTT. Protein product: CASSSQTSVAGELFF.